The 16 T cell receptor beta chains listed next were all sequenced from one sample in a study of control samples from healthy donors and cancer patients. Produced via immunoSEQ multiplex PCR; TCRdb's table is partial and in-frame only. The table lists 120,000 to 150,000 clones, 85% to 95% of them singletons. Sequencing was done on a sample of blood. Receptors originate from a man in his forties or fifties in good health.

This chain uses TRBV7-2 with TRBJ2-3; the D gene is possibly TRBD2 (6 bases). The CDR3 length is 14 residues. Germline CDR1 and CDR2: SGHTA and FQGNSA. V gave up 4 bases and J gave up 1 base, with 9 bases separating them. DNA for the CDR3: TGTGCCAGCAGCTGGGGCGGGGGCACAGATACGCAGTATTTT. Protein: CASSWGGGTDTQYF.

The rearrangement joins TRBV7-2 to TRBJ1-1; 7 bases agree with TRBD1. Per germline, CDR1 SGHTA and CDR2 FQGNSA. The CDR3 has 15 residues. The V segment lost 5 bases and the J segment 0 bases; nucleotides outside the gene matches: 6. DNA for the CDR3: TGTGCCAGCAGCCCGCAAGGGACAGTGAACACTGAAGCTTTCTTT. As protein: CASSPQGTVNTEAFF.

The V and J genes are TRBV6-7 and TRBJ2-1; D is ambiguous. TRBV6-7 is an open reading frame, and its role is uncertain. V lost 5 bases to trimming and J lost 7 bases, with 21 bases between them. The CDR3 length is 16 residues. CDR3 in amino acids: CASSRDGPEHANEQFF. In DNA, the CDR3 is TGTGCCAGCAGTAGAGACGGCCCTGAACACGCGAATGAGCAGTTCTTC.

The chain joins TRBV6-5 to TRBJ2-3, with D possibly TRBD2 on 6 matching bases. The V gene's germline CDR1 is MNHEY and CDR2 SVGAGI. The length of the CDR3 is 16 residues. Trimming removed 4 bases from V and 0 bases from J, with 14 bases in between. The CDR3 sequence: CASSSRLVLSTDTQYF. The CDR3 DNA reads TGTGCCAGCAGTTCGCGACTAGTCCTGAGCACAGATACGCAGTATTTT.

This clone has more than one count but fewer than ten. The chain employs TRBV11-1 and TRBJ1-1; D is ambiguous. The ends were cut back, 1 base at V and 6 bases at J, with 12 bases in the middle. The CDR3 runs 14 residues. Germline V CDR1 and CDR2: SGHAT, FQDESV (reference sequence). The CDR3, as DNA: TGTGCCAGCAGCTTAGAGGTCCGGGCAGCTGAAGCTTTCTTT. Its translation is CASSLEVRAAEAFF.

The chain uses TRBV28 and TRBJ1-2; D is possibly TRBD1 (6 bases). V lost 8 bases and J lost 4, with 14 bases in between. Germline CDR1 MDHEN, CDR2 SYDVKM. The CDR3 spans 13 residues. The DNA of the CDR3 is TGTGCCAGCGATCAACAGGGAAGCTATGGCTACACCTTC. This sequence encodes CASDQQGSYGYTF.

The V gene is TRBV6-5, the J gene TRBJ1-4, with no clear D. Trimming took 8 bases from V and 0 from J, leaving 13 bases between them. Germline CDR1 MNHEY, CDR2 SVGAGI. The CDR3 runs to 15 residues. CDR3 loop: CASGRYSTTNEKLFF. The CDR3 region has the DNA TGTGCCAGCGGACGATACAGCACAACTAATGAAAAACTGTTTTTT.

The chain has TRBV4-3 and TRBJ2-5; D is possibly TRBD1 (6 bases). Deletions cut 1 base from V and 0 bases from J, with 24 bases between. The length of the CDR3 is 20 residues. The germline V gene has CDR1 LGHNA and CDR2 YSLEER. The CDR3: CASSQGPGQHHSGYQETQYF. The DNA of the CDR3 is TGCGCCAGCAGCCAAGGTCCCGGACAGCACCACTCGGGGTACCAAGAGACCCAGTACTTC.

About this clone itself: The missing conserved phenylalanine or tryptophan at the end of this CDR3 makes a read error likely. Because the CDR3's place on the DNA is in doubt, the DNA is left out and the CDR3 is given as listed by TCRdb. The rearrangement links TRBV7-9 to TRBJ1-6; the tabulated D call, TRBD1, remains unverified against the DNA. The CDR3 comprises 9 residues, both ends counted. Germline loops: CDR1 SEHNR, CDR2 FQNEAQ (reference sequence). The chain's CDR3 is CASSPLQQG.

This sequence joins TRBV7-9 and TRBJ2-3, with a weak D call TRBD2 (5 bases). This CDR3 has 15 amino acids. Trimming shortened V by 3 bases and J by 0 bases, and 10 bases separated the two germline ends. Germline CDR1 SEHNR, CDR2 FQNEAQ (reference sequence). The CDR3 reads CASSFGEFSTDTQYF. DNA of the CDR3: TGTGCCAGCAGCTTCGGGGAGTTTAGCACAGATACGCAGTATTTT. Full variable domain (remainder filled in from reference TRBV7-9 and TRBJ2-3): DTGVSQNPRHKITKRGQNVTFRCDPISEHNRLYWYRQTLGQGPEFLTYFQNEAQLEKSRLLSDRFSAERPKGSFSTLEIQRTEQGDSAMYLCASSFGEFSTDTQYFGPGTRLTVL.

The chain links TRBV5-6 to TRBJ2-7; 8 bases fit TRBD2. With V trimmed by 4 bases and J by 3 bases, 6 bases remained unmatched. The CDR3 covers 14 residues. Germline V gives CDR1 SGHDT, CDR2 YYEEEE. The CDR3 loop is CASSTGLDFYEQYF. CDR3 bases: TGTGCCAGCAGCACGGGACTAGATTTCTACGAGCAGTACTTC.

The CDR3 sequence: CASSPGLAGEISYEQYF. The CDR3 bases are TGTGCCAGCAGCCCGGGACTAGCGGGAGAGATATCCTACGAGCAGTACTTC. This sequence joins TRBV5-6 and TRBJ2-7, with 14 bases identical to TRBD2. V trimming: 4 bases; J trimming: 1 base; junction bases outside the gene matches: 7. Germline CDR1 and CDR2: SGHDT and YYEEEE. CDR3 length: 17 amino acids.

This rearrangement joins TRBV7-8 to TRBJ2-3, with 7 bases lining up with TRBD2. The CDR3 loop spans 14 amino acids. The germline CDR1 and CDR2 sequences are SGHVS and FQNEAQ. V shed 6 bases, J shed 3 bases, and the junction held 6 bases outside the gene matches. CDR3 in DNA: TGTGCCAGCAGTGGGCGGGGGAGGACAGATACGCAGTATTTT. It is translated as CASSGRGRTDTQYF.

The chain joins TRBV14 to TRBJ2-7; D is unclear. CDR3 size: 14 residues. Trimming shortened V by 2 bases and J by 1 base, and 9 bases separated the two germline ends. The germline V gene encodes CDR1 SGHDN and CDR2 FVKESK. The CDR3 here is CASSQYGPSYEQYF. CDR3 bases: TGTGCCAGCAGCCAATACGGGCCATCCTACGAGCAGTACTTC.

V and J are TRBV10-3 and TRBJ2-4; D unclear. Per the germline V gene, CDR1 is ENHRY and CDR2 is SYGVKD. V was clipped by 0 bases and J by 4 bases, with 7 bases between them. CDR3 length: 14 amino acids. The CDR3 DNA sequence: TGTGCCATCAGTGAGTCTTCAGGAAAAAACATTCAGTACTTC. Protein product: CAISESSGKNIQYF.

The chain couples TRBV27 to TRBJ1-1; D unclear. The CDR3 spans 13 residues. The V end was cut by 2 bases, the J end by 1 base, with 5 bases between. The germline gives CDR1 MNHEY, CDR2 SMNVEV (reference sequence). In DNA form, the CDR3 reads TGTGCCAGCAGTTTAAGTGAGAACACTGAAGCTTTCTTT. Translating gives CASSLSENTEAFF.